Presented here are 11 T cell receptor beta chains from one specimen sequenced in a study of CD8 T cells in ankylosing spondylitis. Each CDR3 protein gets one entry after TCRdb re-called the 5' RACE reads with MiXCR. This table has more than 150,000 distinct CDR3 sequences, around a sixth appearing once. Sequencing was done on a sample of blood, either unsorted or a sorted T cell fraction (not recorded which). All receptors derive from a male donor aged 10 to 30 with ankylosing spondylitis or in good health (not recorded which).

This clonotype showed up many times. The rearrangement links TRBV4-1 to TRBJ2-2; 7 bases fit TRBD2. This CDR3 has 17 amino acids. Trimming removed 4 bases from V and 3 bases from J; junction bases left unmatched: 11. The V gene's germline CDR1 is MGHRA and CDR2 YSYEKL. The CDR3 sequence: CASSLQSQGGYTGELFF. As DNA, the CDR3 is TGCGCCAGCAGCCTCCAGAGCCAGGGAGGGTACACCGGGGAGCTGTTTTTT.

This clonotype was picked up many times. The gene calls are TRBV7-9 and TRBJ2-7; D remains unclear. Looked up from germline, CDR1 is SEHNR and CDR2 is FQNEAQ (reference sequence). Trimming removed 8 bases from V and 0 bases from J, with 17 bases in between. The CDR3 spans 15 residues. The CDR3 loop is CASLASQVSSYEQYF. The CDR3 nucleotides are TGTGCCAGCTTAGCCAGCCAGGTTAGCTCCTACGAGCAGTACTTC.

The rearrangement links TRBV6-2 or TRBV6-3 to TRBJ2-1, with D possibly matching TRBD1 (5 bases). The CDR3 sequence is 16 residues long. V dropped 5 bases and J dropped 0 bases, with 14 bases sitting between them. Per the germline V gene, CDR1 is MNHEY and CDR2 is SVGEGT. In DNA, the CDR3 is TGTGCCAGCAGTCCCAGGGTGTTGAGCTCCTACAATGAGCAGTTCTTC. Its protein product is CASSPRVLSSYNEQFF.

This clonotype was recorded many times. This chain joins TRBV20-1 and TRBJ2-1, with 9 bases identical to TRBD2. Per the germline V gene, CDR1 is DFQATT and CDR2 is SNEGSKA (reference sequence). Unmatched junction bases numbered 17, after V lost 6 bases and J lost 8 bases. The CDR3 contains 16 residues. CDR3 loop: CSAWGGASGNLYEQFF. The DNA of the CDR3 is TGCAGTGCGTGGGGTGGGGCTAGCGGGAACTTGTATGAGCAGTTCTTC.

This clonotype was seen repeatedly, ten times or more. The V call is TRBV4-3, the J call TRBJ2-1, with TRBD1 matching 7 bases. Unmatched junction bases numbered 4, after V lost 5 bases and J lost 0 bases. The length of the CDR3 is 15 residues. Germline lookup yields CDR1 LGHNA and CDR2 YSLEER. The CDR3 protein is CASSVTGRSYNEQFF. DNA for the CDR3: TGCGCCAGCAGCGTGACAGGGCGCTCCTACAATGAGCAGTTCTTC.

This clonotype came up once. The chain joins TRBV20-1 to TRBJ2-7, with TRBD1 identical over 7 bases. The germline V gene encodes CDR1 DFQATT and CDR2 SNEGSKA (reference sequence). The CDR3 runs 15 residues. Unmatched junction bases numbered 10, after V lost 2 bases and J lost 3 bases. This CDR3 reads CSARSPGTAIYEQYF. The CDR3 DNA sequence: TGCAGTGCTAGATCCCCCGGGACAGCGATCTACGAGCAGTACTTC.

This clonotype was observed many times. The chain recombines TRBV7-3 with TRBJ2-2; D is uncertain. Trimming removed 6 bases at V and 7 bases at J, with 9 bases between. Germline V CDR1 and CDR2: SGHTA, FQGTGA. The length of the CDR3 is 12 residues. The chain's CDR3 is CASSFPGGELFF. The CDR3, as DNA: TGTGCCAGCAGTTTTCCGGGCGGGGAGCTGTTTTTT.

This clonotype was observed many times. The chain employs TRBV5-5 and TRBJ2-1; TRBD2 aligns across 14 bases. The CDR3 has 17 amino acids. V was clipped by 4 bases and J by 4 bases; unmatched bases: 7. Germline CDR1 SGHKS, CDR2 YYEKEE (reference sequence). The CDR3 region is CASSPRLAGGLYNEQFF. CDR3 DNA: TGTGCCAGCAGCCCTCGACTAGCGGGAGGGCTTTACAATGAGCAGTTCTTC.

The chain employs TRBV6-5 and TRBJ2-1, with D hard to call. The length of the CDR3 is 14 residues. V gave up 3 bases and J gave up 6 bases, with 12 bases separating them. Germline V gene lookup returns CDR1 MNHEY and CDR2 SVGAGI. CDR3 region: CASSYGLRINEQFF. In nucleotides, the CDR3 is TGTGCCAGCAGTTATGGGCTACGGATCAATGAGCAGTTCTTC.

This clonotype was picked up many times. The V gene is TRBV12-3 or TRBV12-4, the J gene TRBJ2-3; D may be TRBD2 (6 bases). V shed 7 bases and J shed 1 base, with 15 bases lying between them. CDR3 length: 15 residues. The CDR3, as DNA: TGTGCCAGCACCATCTCCCGGGAGCGCACAGATACGCAGTATTTT. Encoded protein: CASTISRERTDTQYF.

The sample holds many counts of this clonotype. The chain recombines TRBV20-1 with TRBJ2-1; 8 positions agree with TRBD2. This CDR3 has 18 amino acids. Unmatched junction bases numbered 13, after V lost 3 bases and J lost 0 bases. Germline V gene lookup returns CDR1 DFQATT and CDR2 SNEGSKA (reference sequence). This chain's CDR3 is CSARSGNRGGGSYNEQFF. The CDR3 DNA follows: TGCAGTGCTAGGAGCGGGAATCGGGGGGGGGGCTCCTACAATGAGCAGTTCTTC.